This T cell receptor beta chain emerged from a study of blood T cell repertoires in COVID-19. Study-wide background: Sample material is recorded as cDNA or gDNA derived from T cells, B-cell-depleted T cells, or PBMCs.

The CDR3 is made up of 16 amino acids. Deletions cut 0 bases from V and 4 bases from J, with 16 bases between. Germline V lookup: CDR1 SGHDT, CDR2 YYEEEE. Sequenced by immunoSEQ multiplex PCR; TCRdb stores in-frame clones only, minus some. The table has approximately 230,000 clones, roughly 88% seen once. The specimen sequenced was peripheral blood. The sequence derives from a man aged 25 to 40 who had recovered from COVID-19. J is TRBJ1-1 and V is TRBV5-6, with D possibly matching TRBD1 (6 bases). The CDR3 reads CASSLAVWGPSTEAFF. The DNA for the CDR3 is TGTGCCAGCAGCTTGGCCGTCTGGGGGCCGAGCACTGAAGCTTTCTTT.